The rows below give T cell receptor beta chains drawn from one sample of a study of blood T cell repertoires in COVID-19. Data came from immunoSEQ multiplex PCR; TCRdb stores just in-frame clones and leaves some out. This sample has approximately 180,000 clones, with approximately 83% found just once. Source material: peripheral blood. The receptors derive from a woman between 35 and 50 years old with COVID-19, enrolled during active disease. The CDR3 runs from the conserved cysteine through the conserved F or W. Each record gives: clone size, V gene, J gene, CDR3 protein. Clone sizes are given selectively: once, few, many, or a class where the clone is expanded.

-	TRBV18	TRBJ1-5	CASSPPSGNQPQHF
-	TRBV15	TRBJ1-1	CATSRDGFSTGTEAFF
-	TRBV2	TRBJ2-7	CASSVGQSYEQYF
-	TRBV6-5	TRBJ2-5	CASSLIFSQETQYF
-	TRBV9	TRBJ1-2	CASSLGNSYGYTF
-	TRBV18	TRBJ2-3	CASSPAGGSQDTQYF
-	TRBV14	TRBJ1-1	CASSRETVNTEAFF
-	TRBV4-1	TRBJ2-3	CASSQALGGFVTDTQYF
-	TRBV5-4	TRBJ1-3	CAVAIGQSGNTIYF
few	TRBV6-5	TRBJ1-3	CASSISFSSGNTIYF
-	TRBV28	TRBJ1-6	CASSSPSPGNSPLHF
-	TRBV27	TRBJ1-1	CASTIRVGQGAFF
-	TRBV5-5	TRBJ2-3	CASSFERSTDTQYF